Reported below is one T cell receptor (beta chain). Original handling: Amplified reference gene primers provided the basis for estimating nucleated cell counts. TCRdb's copy holds only in-frame clones and misses some; the assay was immunoSEQ multiplex PCR. Clone size and the V and J calls come from that table; the DNA yielded D and trimming. The sample lists about 290,000 clones, around four fifths seen once, with around 3.7% in the top ten. The CDR3 runs to 15 residues. Looked up from germline, CDR1 is SGHDT and CDR2 is YYEEEE. Trimming at V came to 1 base and at J to 4 bases, leaving 6 bases not matched to a gene. The data are from a study of blood T cell repertoires in COVID-19. Study summary: Collection of acute and convalescent COVID-19 samples took place in the United States, Italy and Spain. T cells, B-cell-depleted T cells, or PBMCs supplied cDNA or gDNA.

This TCR derives from a woman between 45 and 60 years old with active or convalescent COVID-19. Material for sequencing was peripheral blood. The chain has TRBV5-6 and TRBJ2-5; 8 bases agree with TRBD1. In DNA, the CDR3 is TGTGCCAGCAGCTTGAAATCAGGGGGCTCAGAGACCCAGTACTTC. This codes for CASSLKSGGSETQYF.